The present T cell receptor beta chain was sequenced within a study of blood T cell repertoires in COVID-19. At the level of the study: T cells, B-cell-depleted T cells, or PBMCs supplied cDNA or gDNA.

V lost 7 bases and J lost 4; bases outside the gene matches: 15. The germline V gene encodes CDR1 SGHRS and CDR2 YFSETQ. The CDR3 extends over 18 amino acids. Data came from immunoSEQ multiplex PCR; TCRdb stores just in-frame clones and leaves some out. The sample lists about 150,000 clones; 81% were seen once. The sequence derives from a human donor with acute or convalescent COVID-19. The donor label of this sample is uncertain. Material for sequencing was peripheral blood. This sequence joins TRBV5-1 and TRBJ2-6; 9 bases match TRBD2. As DNA, the CDR3 is TGCGCCAGCTTTGCCCCGGGACTAGCCGTTCCCGGGGCCAACGTCCTGACTTTC. This codes for CASFAPGLAVPGANVLTF.